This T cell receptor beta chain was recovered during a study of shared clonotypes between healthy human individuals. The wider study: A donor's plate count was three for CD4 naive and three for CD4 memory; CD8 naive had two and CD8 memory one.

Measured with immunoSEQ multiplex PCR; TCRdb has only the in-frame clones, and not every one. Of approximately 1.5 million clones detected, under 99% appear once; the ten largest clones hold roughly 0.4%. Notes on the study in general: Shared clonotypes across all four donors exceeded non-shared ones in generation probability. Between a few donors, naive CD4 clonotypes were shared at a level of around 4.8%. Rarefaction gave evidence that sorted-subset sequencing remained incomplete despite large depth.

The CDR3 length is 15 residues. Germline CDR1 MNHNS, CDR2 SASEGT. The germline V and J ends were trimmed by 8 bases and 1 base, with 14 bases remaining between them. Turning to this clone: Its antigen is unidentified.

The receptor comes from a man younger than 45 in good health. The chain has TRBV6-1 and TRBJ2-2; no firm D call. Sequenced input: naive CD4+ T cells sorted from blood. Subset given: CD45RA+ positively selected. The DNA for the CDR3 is TGTGCCAGCCGTGTAGATCACCTGAACACCGGGGAGCTGTTTTTT. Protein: CASRVDHLNTGELFF.